The 9 T cell receptor beta chains below all came from one sample that was sequenced in a study of T cells in Graves' hyperthyroidism and ophthalmopathy. RNA transcripts were the template for amplifying TCR beta CDR3 regions. Initially, a first-round RT-PCR of the TCR CDR3 employed the HTBI primer set. Via MiXCR, TCRdb re-called the multiplex PCR reads, giving one row per CDR3 protein. This sample has approximately 510,000 distinct CDR3 sequences; less than 25% occur once, and the top ten carry approximately 26%. Specimen: blood. The source of these receptors is a man aged 18 to 30 with Graves' hyperthyroidism.

This clonotype was recorded many times. The rearrangement links TRBV28 to TRBJ1-5; TRBD1 is a possible D gene (6 bases). V was pared by 4 bases and J by 9 bases, with 10 bases between. Per germline, CDR1 MDHEN and CDR2 SYDVKM. The CDR3 is 12 residues long. The CDR3 sequence is CASSSQGRPQHF. For the CDR3, the DNA is TGTGCCAGCAGTTCACAGGGCCGGCCCCAGCATTTT.

This clonotype showed up many times. The chain employs TRBV6-2 or TRBV6-3 and TRBJ2-5; TRBD1 matches at 8 bases. With 5 bases clipped from V and 4 bases from J, the junction kept 9 bases outside the gene matches. CDR1 MNHEY and CDR2 SVGEGT come from the germline V gene. There are 15 residues in the CDR3. In DNA, the CDR3 is TGTGCCAGCAGTCCACCGGACAGGGACAGAGAGACCCAGTACTTC. This translates into CASSPPDRDRETQYF.

This clonotype has ten or more counts. The genes are TRBV10-2 and TRBJ2-7; perhaps TRBD1 as D (6 bases). Germline-derived CDR1 and CDR2 are WSHSY and SAAADI. Trimming left V 0 bases short and J 6 bases short, with 15 bases between. This CDR3 has 15 amino acids. CDR3 protein: CASSESIGTIREQYF. CDR3 bases: TGCGCCAGCAGTGAGTCGATTGGGACAATCCGCGAGCAGTACTTC.

Many counts were recorded for this clonotype. The chain combines TRBV2 with TRBJ2-7, with D hard to call. V was cut by 4 bases and J by 2 bases, with 6 bases left in between. Germline CDR1 and CDR2: SNHLY and FYNNEI. The CDR3 has 12 residues. CDR3 DNA: TGTGCCAGCAGTGTGGCAACCTACGAGCAGTACTTC. Translated: CASSVATYEQYF.

This clonotype was counted only a few times. The chain links TRBV28 to TRBJ1-1; D gene unclear. The germline V gene encodes CDR1 MDHEN and CDR2 SYDVKM. With 8 bases removed from V and 5 bases from J, the gap between germline ends came to 18 bases. The CDR3 extends over 14 amino acids. The CDR3 sequence is CASASFGERTEAFF. The CDR3 bases are TGTGCCAGCGCCTCTTTTGGGGAAAGGACTGAAGCTTTCTTT.

The chain is built from TRBV12-3 or TRBV12-4 and TRBJ1-3; D might be TRBD1 (6 bases). Deletions cut 7 bases from V and 4 bases from J, with 14 bases between. The CDR3 consists of 14 residues. CDR3 amino acids: CASTYGGGGNTIYF. The CDR3 nucleotides read TGTGCCAGCACCTACGGGGGCGGAGGAAACACCATATATTTT.

The chain joins TRBV6-5 to TRBJ2-7; tentatively, D is TRBD2 (5 bases). CDR1 and CDR2 from the germline V gene are MNHEY and SVGAGI. V lost 4 bases, J lost 6 bases, and 13 bases lay in between. CDR3 size: 13 residues. The DNA for the CDR3 is TGTGCCAGCAGTTCTAGTCTCGGAGGCGAGCAGTACTTC. Protein sequence: CASSSSLGGEQYF.

The sample holds many counts of this clonotype. The rearrangement joins TRBV27 to TRBJ1-2; D remains unclear. The ends were cut back, 1 base at V and 8 bases at J, with 14 bases in the middle. CDR1 is MNHEY, CDR2 SMNVEV, per germline (reference sequence). CDR3 length: 14 residues. The CDR3 here is CASSLLPGGGGYTF. The DNA of the CDR3 is TGTGCCAGCAGTTTATTACCGGGAGGAGGCGGCTACACCTTC.

This clonotype was detected many times. The chain has TRBV6-1 and TRBJ1-2, with D uncertain. Between the trimmed V and J ends, which lost 2 bases and 0 bases, there was a span of 10 bases. Germline values: CDR1 MNHNS, CDR2 SASEGT. This CDR3 has 15 amino acids. CDR3 in DNA: TGTGCCAGCAGTGAAAGCCAGGTCCCTAACTATGGCTACACCTTC. Its translation: CASSESQVPNYGYTF.